Detailed here is one TCR beta chain. Its antigen is not known. Trimming cost V 0 bases and J 11 bases, with 18 bases left between them. Germline CDR1 reads SGDLS; CDR2 reads YYNGEE. The CDR3 is 16 amino acids. The diagnostic basis comprised clinical symptoms, serum thyroxine and TRAb, thyroid ultrasound and orbital computed tomography. The PBMCs were sourced from fresh peripheral blood (more than 9 ml). This record comes from a study of T cells in Graves' hyperthyroidism and ophthalmopathy. Study in general: The authors collected peripheral blood at initial diagnosis, before any treatment.

Study-wide results and caveats: Blood samples included most of the expanded thyroid clonotypes exceeding 0.001.

RNA transcripts provided the source from which TCR beta CDR3 regions were amplified. With the HTBI primer set, the TCR CDR3 went through a first round of RT-PCR. TCRdb itself ran the multiplex PCR reads through MiXCR, one entry per CDR3 protein. The table includes about 52,000 distinct CDR3 sequences, under 50% detected once. The TCR comes from a woman aged 50 to 60 with Graves' ophthalmopathy. Sequencing was performed on blood. The chain combines TRBV9 with TRBJ1-6; TRBD1 is a possible D gene (5 bases). DNA for the CDR3: TGTGCCAGCAGCGTAGGAGTAGCGGGGGGTTTTCCACCCCTCCACTTT. Encoded protein: CASSVGVAGGFPPLHF. Supplemented by reference TRBV9 and TRBJ1-6, the full variable domain reads DSGVTQTPKHLITATGQRVTLRCSPRSGDLSVYWYQQSLDQGLQFLIQYYNGEERAKGNILERFSAQQFPDLHSELNLSSLELGDSALYFCASSVGVAGGFPPLHFGNGTRLTVT.